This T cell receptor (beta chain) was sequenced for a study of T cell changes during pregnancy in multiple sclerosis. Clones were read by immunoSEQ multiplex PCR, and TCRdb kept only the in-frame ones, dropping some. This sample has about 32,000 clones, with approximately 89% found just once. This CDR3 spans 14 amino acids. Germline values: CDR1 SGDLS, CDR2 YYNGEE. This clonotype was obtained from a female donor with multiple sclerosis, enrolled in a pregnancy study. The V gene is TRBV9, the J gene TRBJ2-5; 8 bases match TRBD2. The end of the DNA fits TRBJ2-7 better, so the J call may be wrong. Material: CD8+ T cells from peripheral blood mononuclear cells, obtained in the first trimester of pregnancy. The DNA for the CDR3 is TGTGCCAGCAGCGTAGGGGGACTAGAGTACGAGCAGTACTTC. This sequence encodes CASSVGGLEYEQYF.